Listed here are 20 T cell receptor beta chains from one sample, sequenced in a study of shared clonotypes between healthy human individuals. Method: immunoSEQ multiplex PCR; TCRdb's copy keeps in-frame clones and lacks some. The table shows 2 million to 2.5 million clones, with more than 90% occurring only once. The material sequenced was naive CD4+ T cells sorted from blood. Regarding subset: CD45RA+ positively selected. The receptors derive from a man younger than 35 in good health.

The chain combines TRBV6-6 with TRBJ1-2; D gene uncertain. The CDR3 is 13 residues long. The germline CDR1 and CDR2 sequences are MNHNY and SVGAGI (reference sequence). Trimming pared 2 bases from V and 8 bases from J, leaving 12 bases between. CDR3 sequence (DNA): TGTGCCAGCAGTTACGCTGACATACCCGGCTACACCTTC. Protein product: CASSYADIPGYTF.

This chain joins TRBV5-1 and TRBJ2-3; D unclear. The CDR3 consists of 15 residues. V lost 0 bases and J lost 6, with 14 bases in between. Looked up from germline, CDR1 is SGHRS and CDR2 is YFSETQ. The CDR3 sequence is CASSLETGRGDTQYF. In DNA, the CDR3 is TGCGCCAGCAGCTTGGAGACCGGCCGTGGGGATACGCAGTATTTT.

In its sample, this clone was seen once. The chain employs TRBV5-4 and TRBJ2-1; perhaps TRBD2 as D (6 bases). Trimming removed 0 bases at V and 4 bases at J, with 8 bases between. The germline gives CDR1 SGHNT, CDR2 YYREEE (reference sequence). This CDR3 contains 14 residues. The CDR3 loop is CASSLEEGYNEQFF. In DNA form, the CDR3 reads TGTGCCAGCAGCTTGGAGGAGGGGTACAATGAGCAGTTCTTC. Together with reference TRBV5-4 and TRBJ2-1, the CDR3 gives the full variable domain: ETGVTQSPTHLIKTRGQQVTLRCSSQSGHNTVSWYQQALGQGPQFIFQYYREEENGRGNFPPRFSGLQFPNYSSELNVNALELDDSALYLCASSLEEGYNEQFFGPGTRLTVL.

The chain carries TRBV5-1 and TRBJ1-4; D ambiguous. The germline V gene encodes CDR1 SGHRS and CDR2 YFSETQ. V was shortened by 1 base and J by 0 bases, with 7 bases between the two germline ends. The CDR3 has 15 amino acids. The CDR3: CASSLQASTNEKLFF. Written as DNA, the CDR3 is TGCGCCAGCAGCTTGCAAGCCTCAACTAATGAAAAACTGTTTTTT.

This clone was picked up one time. The rearrangement uses TRBV4-3 and TRBJ1-1; perhaps TRBD1 as D (5 bases). The CDR3 consists of 15 residues. V shed 0 bases and J shed 5 bases, with 13 bases lying between them. Looked up from germline, CDR1 is LGHNA and CDR2 is YSLEER. The CDR3 nucleotides are TGCGCCAGCAGCCAAGAGCGGGGGATAGGTACTGAAGCTTTCTTT. The encoded protein is CASSQERGIGTEAFF.

DNA of the CDR3: TGTGCCACCAGCAGAGATGAGGGATCTTTGGTCAATCAGCCCCAGCATTTT. This gives the protein CATSRDEGSLVNQPQHF. The J gene is TRBJ1-5, the V gene TRBV15; unclear D gene. The CDR3 has 17 residues. Germline lookup yields CDR1 LNHNV and CDR2 YYDKDF (reference sequence). Trimming removed 0 bases from V and 3 bases from J, with 15 bases in between. Using reference TRBV15 and TRBJ1-5 for the parts outside the CDR3, the full variable domain is DAMVIQNPRYQVTQFGKPVTLSCSQTLNHNVMYWYQQKSSQAPKLLFHYYDKDFNNEADTPDNFQSRRPNTSFCFLDIRSPGLGDTAMYLCATSRDEGSLVNQPQHFGDGTRLSIL.

The V call is TRBV27, the J call TRBJ2-3; 8 bases fit TRBD2. Germline lookup yields CDR1 MNHEY and CDR2 SMNVEV (reference sequence). CDR3 size: 16 residues. V lost 6 bases, J lost 5 bases, and 13 bases stayed unmatched. DNA for the CDR3: TGTGCCAGCAGGAGCGGCCCGGGACTAGTCATAGATACGCAGTATTTT. Translated: CASRSGPGLVIDTQYF.

The CDR3 nucleotides read TGCGCCAGCAGCCAAGGCTGGGGGGAGTGGGACACCGGGGAGCTGTTTTTT. It encodes CASSQGWGEWDTGELFF. J is TRBJ2-2 and V is TRBV4-3; D perhaps matches TRBD2 (6 bases). Germline V gene sequence: CDR1 LGHNA, CDR2 YSLEER. CDR3 length: 17 residues. Trimming took 1 base from V and 3 from J, leaving 15 bases between them.

This chain connects TRBV2 to TRBJ2-1, with 7 bases that match TRBD1. The CDR3 runs 14 residues. Germline V gene lookup returns CDR1 SNHLY and CDR2 FYNNEI. Trimming took 4 bases from V and 5 from J; bases not matched to a gene: 5. CDR3 protein: CASSGDRVHNEQFF. Here the CDR3 DNA reads TGTGCCAGCAGTGGAGACAGGGTCCACAATGAGCAGTTCTTC.

The chain joins TRBV6-4 to TRBJ1-1, with 7 bases matching TRBD1. Germline V gene data show CDR1 as MRHNA and CDR2 as SNTAGT. CDR3 size: 13 residues. Trimming took 6 bases from V and 11 from J; bases not matched to a gene: 12. CDR3: CASRHDREGSAFF. For the CDR3, the DNA is TGTGCCAGCAGACACGACAGGGAGGGTAGCGCTTTCTTT.

V gene TRBV7-2 combines with J gene TRBJ1-1; D is ambiguous. The V gene's germline CDR1 is SGHTA and CDR2 FQGNSA. Trimming stripped 1 base from V and 5 bases from J, with 14 bases between. The CDR3 loop spans 15 amino acids. As DNA, the CDR3 is TGTGCCAGCAGCTTAGATAAGGGCGTATGGACTGAAGCTTTCTTT. Translation gives CASSLDKGVWTEAFF.

This rearrangement joins TRBV7-9 to TRBJ1-5, with 8 positions matching TRBD1. V was pared by 1 base and J by 4 bases, with 3 bases of the junction left unmatched. The CDR3 contains 15 residues. The germline V gene encodes CDR1 SEHNR and CDR2 FQNEAQ (reference sequence). The CDR3 spells CASSLGRQGNQPQHF. The CDR3 DNA follows: TGTGCCAGCAGCTTAGGCCGACAGGGGAATCAGCCCCAGCATTTT.

The chain joins TRBV5-6 to TRBJ1-2, with D possibly being TRBD1 (6 bases). The V end lost 4 bases, the J end lost 5 bases, and 15 bases lay between the germline ends. The germline V gene has CDR1 SGHDT and CDR2 YYEEEE. The CDR3 extends over 14 amino acids. The CDR3 DNA sequence: TGTGCCAGCAGCCAAGTAGGACAGATGTATGGCTACACCTTC. Residues: CASSQVGQMYGYTF.

This sequence joins TRBV28 and TRBJ1-1; D ambiguous. CDR3 length equals 13 residues. Germline V lookup: CDR1 MDHEN, CDR2 SYDVKM. V was pared by 6 bases and J by 0 bases, with 8 bases between. The CDR3 here is CASSGLMNTEAFF. In DNA form, the CDR3 reads TGTGCCAGCAGCGGACTGATGAACACTGAAGCTTTCTTT.

The J gene is TRBJ2-7, the V gene TRBV6-6; TRBD2 is a possible D gene (6 bases). Germline assignment: CDR1 MNHNY and CDR2 SVGAGI (reference sequence). Trimming shortened V by 7 bases and J by 0 bases, and 16 bases separated the two germline ends. This CDR3 spans 15 amino acids. CDR3 sequence (DNA): TGTGCCAGCACCCCCCTGGGGAGGAGCTCCTACGAGCAGTACTTC. As protein: CASTPLGRSSYEQYF.

The J gene is TRBJ1-4, the V gene TRBV6-5; 7 bases fit TRBD1. V lost 0 bases to trimming and J lost 6 bases; unmatched junction nucleotides: 7. This CDR3 spans 16 amino acids. Germline V CDR1 and CDR2: MNHEY, SVGAGI. The CDR3: CASSYSGEGGYEKLFF. CDR3 coding DNA: TGTGCCAGCAGTTACTCCGGCGAAGGGGGCTATGAAAAACTGTTTTTT.

The chain joins TRBV2 to TRBJ2-1; TRBD2 matches at 13 bases. V dropped 6 bases and J dropped 6; count of bases not matched to a gene: 20. This CDR3 is built from 20 residues. CDR1 SNHLY and CDR2 FYNNEI come from the germline V gene. DNA of the CDR3: TGTGCCAGCAGACTCGAACGGACGGGACTAGCGGGATTAGCGGCCAATGAGCAGTTCTTC. It is translated as CASRLERTGLAGLAANEQFF.

The genes are TRBV18 and TRBJ1-2; the match to TRBD1 covers 7 bases. Trimming cost V 1 base and J 4 bases; bases outside gene matches: 9. The germline CDR1 and CDR2 sequences are KGHSH and LQKENI. The CDR3 totals 16 residues. The CDR3 spells CASSPQETGAFYGYTF. For the CDR3, the DNA is TGTGCCAGCTCACCACAGGAAACAGGGGCATTCTATGGCTACACCTTC.

The J gene is TRBJ2-3, the V gene TRBV27; 11 bases fit TRBD1. Trimming took 3 bases from V and 1 from J; bases not matched to a gene: 0. From germline, CDR1 is MNHEY and CDR2 SMNVEV (reference sequence). This CDR3 comprises 15 residues. The chain's CDR3 is CASSLGQGGTDTQYF. As DNA, the CDR3 is TGTGCCAGCAGTTTGGGACAGGGGGGCACAGATACGCAGTATTTT.

The V call is TRBV10-2, the J call TRBJ2-3; TRBD1 matches at 7 bases. Trimming took 6 bases from V and 6 from J; bases not matched to a gene: 12. The CDR3 is 15 residues long. Germline CDR1 and CDR2: WSHSY and SAAADI. The CDR3 is CASSPTGDLWDTQYF. The CDR3 nucleotides read TGCGCCAGCAGCCCTACAGGGGACCTATGGGATACGCAGTATTTT.